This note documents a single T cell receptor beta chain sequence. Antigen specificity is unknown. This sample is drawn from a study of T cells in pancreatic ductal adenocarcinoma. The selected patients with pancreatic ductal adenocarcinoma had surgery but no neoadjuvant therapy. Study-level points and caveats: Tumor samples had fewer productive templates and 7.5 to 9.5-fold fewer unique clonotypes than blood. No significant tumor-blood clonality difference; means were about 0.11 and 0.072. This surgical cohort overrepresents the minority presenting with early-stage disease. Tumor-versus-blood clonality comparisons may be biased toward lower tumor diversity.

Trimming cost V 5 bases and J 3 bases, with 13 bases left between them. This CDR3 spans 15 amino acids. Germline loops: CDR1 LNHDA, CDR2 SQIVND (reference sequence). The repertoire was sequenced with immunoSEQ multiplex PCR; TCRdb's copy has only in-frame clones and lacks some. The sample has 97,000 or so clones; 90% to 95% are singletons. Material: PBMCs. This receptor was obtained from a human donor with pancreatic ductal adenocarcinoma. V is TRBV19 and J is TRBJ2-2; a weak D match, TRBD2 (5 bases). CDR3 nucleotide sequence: TGTGCCAGTAGTCCCCGGGGTTCGGACACCGGGGAGCTGTTTTTT. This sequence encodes CASSPRGSDTGELFF.